Below are 26 T cell receptor beta chains sequenced from a single sample in a study of blood T cell repertoires in COVID-19. Measured with immunoSEQ multiplex PCR; TCRdb has only the in-frame clones, and not every one. Of fewer than 130,000 clones listed, over 75% were seen once; the top ten hold under 20%. Sequencing was done on a sample of peripheral blood. The receptors stem from an elderly woman with active or convalescent COVID-19.

V and J are TRBV28 and TRBJ1-6; 7 nucleotides align to TRBD1. V was clipped by 4 bases and J by 10 bases; unmatched bases: 7. CDR1 is MDHEN, CDR2 SYDVKM, per germline. This CDR3 region has 14 residues. CDR3 residues: CASSSTGVQSPLHF. In DNA form, the CDR3 reads TGTGCCAGCAGTTCCACAGGGGTCCAGTCACCCCTCCACTTT.

The chain couples TRBV28 to TRBJ2-1; 7 positions agree with TRBD2. The germline CDR1 and CDR2 sequences are MDHEN and SYDVKM. Trimming at V came to 10 bases and at J to 4 bases, leaving 7 bases not matched to a gene. The CDR3 is 13 amino acids. The CDR3 spells CATSSGAYNEQFF. The CDR3 DNA reads as TGTGCCACCTCTAGCGGCGCTTACAATGAGCAGTTCTTC.

The chain couples TRBV7-9 to TRBJ2-6; D call uncertain. V was clipped by 7 bases and J by 1 base, with 5 bases between them. The CDR3 runs to 13 residues. CDR1 SEHNR and CDR2 FQNEAQ come from the germline V gene (reference sequence). CDR3 coding DNA: TGTGCCAGCACTATTTCTGGGGCCAACGTCCTGACTTTC. This codes for CASTISGANVLTF. The whole variable domain, filled in from reference TRBV7-9 and TRBJ2-6, reads DTGVSQNPRHKITKRGQNVTFRCDPISEHNRLYWYRQTLGQGPEFLTYFQNEAQLEKSRLLSDRFSAERPKGSFSTLEIQRTEQGDSAMYLCASTISGANVLTFGAGSRLTVL.

The chain employs TRBV2 and TRBJ2-1; TRBD2 agrees at 11 bases. There are 17 residues in the CDR3. V dropped 0 bases and J dropped 8; count of bases not matched to a gene: 9. CDR1 and CDR2 from the germline V gene are SNHLY and FYNNEI. The CDR3 sequence: CASSEAGLADPRHEQFF. The CDR3 nucleotides are TGTGCCAGCAGTGAAGCGGGACTAGCGGACCCCAGGCATGAGCAGTTCTTC.

The chain combines TRBV19 with TRBJ1-5; D is ambiguous. The V gene lost 3 bases and the J gene lost 2 bases, with 5 bases spanning the gap. The CDR3 covers 13 residues. Per germline, CDR1 LNHDA and CDR2 SQIVND (reference sequence). The CDR3 DNA is TGTGCCAGTAGTATGGGAGGCAATCAGCCCCAGCATTTT. It translates to CASSMGGNQPQHF.

This CDR3 reads CANQRAGVDTEAFF. Here the CDR3 DNA reads TGTGCCAACCAGAGGGCTGGTGTGGACACTGAAGCTTTCTTT. The chain uses TRBV11-2 and TRBJ1-1, with D hard to call. The germline CDR1 and CDR2 sequences are SGHAT and FQNNGV. The CDR3 length is 14 residues. Trimming removed 10 bases from V and 3 bases from J, with 18 bases in between.

This clone was recorded once. The chain employs TRBV14 and TRBJ1-2; D might be TRBD1 (5 bases). From germline, CDR1 is SGHDN and CDR2 FVKESK. This CDR3 is built from 16 residues. Between the trimmed V and J ends, which lost 0 bases and 4 bases, there was a span of 15 bases. This chain's CDR3 is CASSQDVAGPIYGYTF. Written as DNA, the CDR3 is TGTGCCAGCAGCCAAGATGTTGCGGGGCCAATCTATGGCTACACCTTC.

The chain joins TRBV7-6 to TRBJ2-5; 7 bases are a match to TRBD2. V was clipped by 1 base and J by 9 bases; unmatched bases: 17. CDR3 length equals 17 residues. Germline assignment: CDR1 SGHVS and CDR2 FNYEAQ. CDR3 nucleotides: TGTGCCAGCAGCTTAGGAGTTTCTAGCGGACCCCGGGTATCCCAGTACTTC. Translation gives CASSLGVSSGPRVSQYF.

The chain links TRBV9 to TRBJ2-5; 8 bases are a match to TRBD2. This CDR3 contains 17 residues. V lost 3 bases, J lost 10 bases, and 20 bases stayed unmatched. Germline-derived CDR1 and CDR2 are SGDLS and YYNGEE. The CDR3 here is CASSATSGGNGVLGQYF. The CDR3 DNA follows: TGTGCCAGCAGCGCCACCAGCGGGGGTAATGGTGTTCTTGGCCAGTACTTC.

The chain links TRBV2 to TRBJ2-2; TRBD2 might be the D (6 bases). The length of the CDR3 is 15 residues. The germline gives CDR1 SNHLY, CDR2 FYNNEI. The V gene lost 8 bases and the J gene lost 5 bases, with 18 bases spanning the gap. The CDR3 DNA reads as TGTGCCAGCGGGGGGAGGACGGTTGGGACCGGGGAGCTGTTTTTT. It is translated as CASGGRTVGTGELFF.

The genes are TRBV7-3 and TRBJ1-2, with a weak D call TRBD1 (5 bases). The V end was cut by 5 bases, the J end by 0 bases, with 10 bases between. Germline V gives CDR1 SGHTA, CDR2 FQGTGA. The CDR3 is made up of 14 amino acids. The DNA of the CDR3 is TGTGCCAGCAGCCCCACGACAGCTAACTATGGCTACACCTTC. As protein: CASSPTTANYGYTF.

The table lists this clone with a count of one. The chain is built from TRBV28 and TRBJ1-1; D is possibly TRBD1 (5 bases). The length of the CDR3 is 12 residues. Germline CDR1 reads MDHEN; CDR2 reads SYDVKM. V was cut by 5 bases and J by 10 bases, with 14 bases left in between. DNA of the CDR3: TGTGCCAGCAGTCTCTCAGGGAAGGTAGCTTTCTTT. Amino acid sequence: CASSLSGKVAFF.

The chain recombines TRBV2 with TRBJ2-5; D call uncertain. The CDR3 contains 11 residues. Trimming stripped 5 bases from V and 4 bases from J, with 5 bases between. Germline assignment: CDR1 SNHLY and CDR2 FYNNEI. CDR3 DNA sequence: TGTGCCAGCAGTCTCGGAGAGACCCAGTACTTC. Residues: CASSLGETQYF.

This clone was observed at least ten times. Distinct nucleotide sequences in the sample also encode this CDR3. CDR3 DNA: TGTGCCAGCAGTCCGGGGAACACTGAAGCTTTCTTT. Translation: CASSPGNTEAFF. This chain uses TRBV12-3 or TRBV12-4 with TRBJ1-1; D gene ambiguous. V was clipped by 5 bases and J by 1 base, with 5 bases between them. The CDR3 consists of 12 residues.

This clone came up once. The rearrangement links TRBV7-9 to TRBJ1-4; tentative D call: TRBD1 (6 bases). Trimming cost V 5 bases and J 6 bases, with 16 bases left between them. The CDR3 loop spans 15 amino acids. The germline CDR1 and CDR2 sequences are SEHNR and FQNEAQ (reference sequence). The CDR3 is CASSPHRAGDEKLFF. CDR3 bases: TGTGCCAGCAGCCCCCACAGGGCTGGGGATGAAAAACTGTTTTTT.

This chain joins TRBV5-6 and TRBJ1-5; D perhaps matches TRBD1 (6 bases). From germline, CDR1 is SGHDT and CDR2 YYEEEE. CDR3 length: 15 residues. The V and J ends lost 0 bases and 6 bases respectively, with 13 bases between them. CDR3 DNA sequence: TGTGCCAGCAGCTTGGGCAGGGGCTTGGGTCAGCCCCAGCATTTT. Encoded protein: CASSLGRGLGQPQHF.

This chain joins TRBV7-8 and TRBJ2-7, with D possibly being TRBD2 (5 bases). V gave up 6 bases and J gave up 6 bases, with 24 bases separating them. The CDR3 consists of 16 residues. CDR1 and CDR2 from the germline V gene are SGHVS and FQNEAQ. The CDR3 region is CASRDGVGRRIGEQYF. The CDR3 DNA reads TGTGCCAGCAGGGACGGGGTGGGCAGGCGAATAGGCGAGCAGTACTTC.

The CDR3 DNA reads as TGTGCCACCAGCAGAGAACTAGCGGGAGGGTCCTACGAGCAGTACTTC. It yields the protein CATSRELAGGSYEQYF. The chain recombines TRBV15 with TRBJ2-7; TRBD2 matches 13 bases. The CDR3 sequence is 16 residues long. Trimming took 0 bases from V and 1 from J; bases not matched to a gene: 0. The germline V gene has CDR1 LNHNV and CDR2 YYDKDF (reference sequence).

The chain carries TRBV19 and TRBJ2-7, with D perhaps matching TRBD1 (5 bases). The CDR3 sequence is 13 residues long. Germline-derived CDR1 and CDR2 are LNHDA and SQIVND (reference sequence). Trimming pared 7 bases from V and 4 bases from J, leaving 14 bases between. CDR3 amino acids: CASIELRGYEQYF. In nucleotides, the CDR3 is TGTGCCAGTATTGAATTAAGGGGATACGAGCAGTACTTC.

The chain couples TRBV5-1 to TRBJ1-2; D possibly corresponds to TRBD1 (5 bases). Germline V CDR1 and CDR2: SGHRS, YFSETQ. Between the trimmed V and J ends, which lost 6 bases and 5 bases, there was a span of 14 bases. The CDR3 consists of 13 residues. CDR3 bases: TGCGCCAGCACCTCAGGGCCTGATTATGGCTACACCTTC. Translating gives CASTSGPDYGYTF.

The rearrangement links TRBV6-6 to TRBJ2-3; 7 positions agree with TRBD2. The germline gives CDR1 MNHNY, CDR2 SVGAGI (reference sequence). This CDR3 comprises 16 residues. The J segment lost 2 bases and the V segment lost 2 bases, leaving 7 bases of the junction unmatched. This chain's CDR3 is CASSYTSGILTDTQYF. In DNA, the CDR3 is TGTGCCAGCAGTTACACAAGCGGGATACTCACAGATACGCAGTATTTT.

This clone was detected once. V and J are TRBV5-4 and TRBJ2-3, with 7 bases aligning to TRBD2. The junction had 4 bases not matched to a gene; V was cut back by 1 base and J by 2 bases. The CDR3 consists of 15 residues. CDR1 is SGHNT, CDR2 YYREEE, per germline (reference sequence). CDR3 in amino acids: CASSLSGVFTDTQYF. Here the CDR3 DNA reads TGTGCCAGCAGCTTGAGCGGGGTCTTCACAGATACGCAGTATTTT.

V usage is TRBV2 and J usage is TRBJ1-2; D might be TRBD1 (5 bases). The V and J ends lost 3 bases and 4 bases respectively, with 18 bases between them. CDR3 length: 16 residues. Germline lookup yields CDR1 SNHLY and CDR2 FYNNEI. This CDR3 reads CASSEVSGRDPYGYTF. CDR3 in DNA: TGTGCCAGCAGTGAGGTCTCCGGCAGGGATCCCTATGGCTACACCTTC.

This clone was observed a handful of times. The chain combines TRBV30 with TRBJ2-4, with a weak D call TRBD2 (6 bases). V was pared by 4 bases and J by 0 bases, with 10 bases between. CDR3 size: 14 residues. Germline CDR1 and CDR2: GTSNPN and SVGIG (reference sequence). The chain's CDR3 is CAWTPGLAKNIQYF. The CDR3 DNA follows: TGTGCCTGGACCCCGGGACTAGCCAAAAACATTCAGTACTTC.

The chain has TRBV6-1 and TRBJ1-5; D uncertain. This CDR3 contains 14 residues. Deletions cut 2 bases from V and 3 bases from J, with 8 bases between. Per germline, CDR1 MNHNS and CDR2 SASEGT. CDR3 DNA sequence: TGTGCCAGCAGTGAACAAGGAGTCAATCAGCCCCAGCATTTT. Its protein is CASSEQGVNQPQHF.

The chain joins TRBV4-1 to TRBJ2-5; 9 nucleotides match TRBD2. Looked up from germline, CDR1 is MGHRA and CDR2 is YSYEKL. The CDR3 runs 17 residues. V lost 3 bases to trimming and J lost 4 bases; unmatched junction nucleotides: 12. The CDR3 region has the DNA TGCGCCAGCAGCCACACCGAGGCCCGCGGGAGGGGAGAGACCCAGTACTTC. This codes for CASSHTEARGRGETQYF.